This T cell receptor (beta chain) was sequenced during a study of OX40 agonist ivuxolimab in advanced cancers. In the study overall: Every 2 weeks, patients received ivuxolimab intravenously, dosed at 0.01 to 10 mg/kg. Study-level points and caveats: At 0.1 to 3.0 mg/kg, CD4+ and CD8+ blood T cells expanded clonally by week 6.

Libraries were prepared by immunoSEQ multiplex PCR; TCRdb keeps only in-frame clonotypes and omits some of them. This sample yields around 40,000 clones, of which around nine tenths are seen a single time; roughly an eighth belongs to the top ten. People who had autoimmune disease history or systemic immunosuppression were excluded. About this clone: As yet, its antigen is unknown.

This receptor was obtained from an adult with an advanced solid tumor such as melanoma, head and neck, liver or kidney cancer. The sample was CD4+ or CD8+ T cells sorted from blood, taken in a trial of the OX40 agonist ivuxolimab.

CDR3 protein: CASSPRGVNTEAFF. CDR3 DNA sequence: TGTGCCAGCAGCCCCAGAGGAGTGAACACTGAAGCTTTCTTT. V gene TRBV5-4 combines with J gene TRBJ1-1; D not certain. The CDR3 is 14 residues long. V was trimmed by 4 bases and J by 0 bases, leaving 10 bases between them. Germline V gives CDR1 SGHNT, CDR2 YYREEE (reference sequence).